These 30 T cell receptor beta chains were all obtained from the same sample, sequenced in a study of T cells in Graves' hyperthyroidism and ophthalmopathy (dated by TCRdb to about 2019). The library relied on multiplex PCR. Sequencing used an Illumina HiSeq 2000. The TCR beta CDR3 regions were amplified from RNA transcripts. For the first round of RT-PCR on the TCR CDR3, the HTBI primer set was used together with the Qiagen OneStep RT-PCR kit. TCRdb ran its own pipeline on the public reads, namely fastp trimming at Q25 and MiXCR clone calling, and kept in-frame beta chains. CDR3 protein sequences are deduplicated, and each keeps its most common genes and DNA. The sample contains hundreds of thousands of distinct CDR3 sequences, 15% to 20% of them found a single time. The top ten hold about a sixth of the sample. Specimen: blood. The receptors here all came from a woman between 50 and 59 years old with Graves' hyperthyroidism that later progressed to Graves' ophthalmopathy.

The genes are TRBV4-1 and TRBJ1-1, with a possible D match to TRBD1 (5 bases). The CDR3 runs 18 residues. Deletions cut 4 bases from V and 0 bases from J, with 21 bases between. The germline V gene has CDR1 MGHRA and CDR2 YSYEKL. In DNA form, the CDR3 reads TGCGCCAGCAGCCGTGGGACGGGGGACCTACCTATGAACACTGAAGCTTTCTTT. Protein sequence: CASSRGTGDLPMNTEAFF.

The V gene is TRBV5-6, the J gene TRBJ1-1, with a possible D match to TRBD1 (5 bases). From germline, CDR1 is SGHDT and CDR2 YYEEEE. CDR3 size: 16 residues. The V gene lost 4 bases and the J gene lost 1 base, with 17 bases spanning the gap. CDR3: CASSPGTDQANTEAFF. CDR3 in DNA: TGTGCCAGCAGCCCGGGGACCGATCAAGCGAACACTGAAGCTTTCTTT.

This clonotype was seen ten or more times. The V and J genes are TRBV7-9 and TRBJ2-1; D tentatively reads TRBD1 or TRBD2 (5 bases each). V was trimmed by 6 bases and J by 8 bases, leaving 14 bases between them. The CDR3 runs to 13 residues. Germline V gene lookup returns CDR1 SEHNR and CDR2 FQNEAQ (reference sequence). CDR3 protein: CASSHSLGDEQFF. CDR3 sequence (DNA): TGTGCCAGCAGTCATAGTCTGGGGGATGAGCAGTTCTTC.

The chain recombines TRBV5-1 with TRBJ2-1, with 11 bases identical to TRBD2. Germline trimming cut 0 bases from V and 4 bases from J; bases unmatched to any gene: 3. The germline V gene encodes CDR1 SGHRS and CDR2 YFSETQ. This CDR3 region has 16 residues. CDR3: CASSLDGTSGYNEQFF. The CDR3 DNA sequence: TGCGCCAGCAGCTTGGACGGGACTAGCGGTTACAATGAGCAGTTCTTC.

This clonotype was recorded many times. J is TRBJ1-1 and V is TRBV11-2, with a tentative D call TRBD1 (5 bases). V lost 5 bases, J lost 5 bases, and 18 bases lay in between. Germline V lookup: CDR1 SGHAT, CDR2 FQNNGV. CDR3 length: 15 amino acids. CDR3 nucleotides: TGTGCCAGCAGCACTAGAGAAGGGGCGCGGACTGAAGCTTTCTTT. Its protein product is CASSTREGARTEAFF.

This clonotype was seen many times. This chain connects TRBV5-1 to TRBJ1-1; D remains ambiguous. The V gene's germline CDR1 is SGHRS and CDR2 YFSETQ. CDR3 length: 14 residues. V was clipped by 4 bases and J by 2 bases, with 12 bases between them. The DNA of the CDR3 is TGCGCCAGCAGCGCGAGGACGGAAAACACTGAAGCTTTCTTT. Protein product: CASSARTENTEAFF.

This clonotype was seen many times. The rearrangement joins TRBV18 to TRBJ1-2; D is perhaps TRBD1 (5 bases). Germline CDR1 reads KGHSH; CDR2 reads LQKENI. The CDR3 has 15 residues. Trimming left V 2 bases short and J 3 bases short, with 13 bases between. The CDR3 is CASSPTVGTYYGYTF. In nucleotides, the CDR3 is TGTGCCAGCTCACCAACAGTTGGGACCTACTATGGCTACACCTTC.

The chain employs TRBV27 and TRBJ1-2; the match to TRBD1 covers 9 bases. Trimming cost V 9 bases and J 3 bases; bases outside gene matches: 5. The CDR3 totals 13 residues. Germline CDR1 is MNHEY and CDR2 is SMNVEV (reference sequence). CDR3 loop: CASTGQGYYGYTF. CDR3 coding DNA: TGTGCCAGTACGGGACAGGGCTACTATGGCTACACCTTC.

This clonotype was found many times. The V gene is TRBV12-3 or TRBV12-4, the J gene TRBJ2-7; D is possibly TRBD2 (5 bases). The CDR3 loop spans 12 amino acids. The V end was cut by 6 bases, the J end by 4 bases, with 10 bases between. DNA for the CDR3: TGTGCCAGCAGCTTCCGGGGTTACGAGCAGTACTTC. It specifies CASSFRGYEQYF.

This chain connects TRBV6-5 to TRBJ2-7; 12 bases fit TRBD1. This CDR3 has 19 residues. V shed 2 bases, J shed 4 bases, and the junction held 15 bases outside the gene matches. Looked up from germline, CDR1 is MNHEY and CDR2 is SVGAGI. CDR3 sequence (DNA): TGTGCCAGCAGTTACAGGCGTACCCAACCGGGACAGGGGGCGTACGAGCAGTACTTC. This gives the protein CASSYRRTQPGQGAYEQYF.

The sample holds a few counts of this clonotype. CDR3 DNA: TGTGCCAGCAGCGGACGGACATCGAATGAAAAACTGTTTTTT. It codes for CASSGRTSNEKLFF. The chain recombines TRBV9 with TRBJ1-4; tentatively, D is TRBD1 (5 bases). V lost 3 bases to trimming and J lost 5 bases, with 11 bases between them. CDR1 and CDR2 (germline): SGDLS, YYNGEE. CDR3 length: 14 residues.

The chain carries TRBV24-1 and TRBJ2-3; D unclear. The CDR3 sequence is 13 residues long. The V gene lost 4 bases and the J gene lost 5 bases, with 9 bases spanning the gap. Germline loops: CDR1 KGHDR, CDR2 SFDVKD. The CDR3 coding sequence is TGTGCCACCAGTGACCCACAGAAAGATACGCAGTATTTT. It encodes CATSDPQKDTQYF.

Only one count was recorded for this clonotype. V usage is TRBV12-5 and J usage is TRBJ1-2; D not certain. Germline CDR1 and CDR2: LGHNT and FRNRAP. The ends were cut back, 4 bases at V and 5 bases at J, with 17 bases in the middle. The CDR3 totals 15 residues. CDR3 sequence reads: CASGSQDGGIYGYTF. CDR3 in DNA: TGTGCTAGTGGTTCTCAGGACGGTGGTATTTATGGCTACACCTTC.

There are a few counts of this clonotype. The gene calls are TRBV20-1 and TRBJ1-5; 7 bases match TRBD1. CDR3 length: 15 amino acids. Germline V gene sequence: CDR1 DFQATT, CDR2 SNEGSKA (reference sequence). V was pared by 3 bases and J by 6 bases, with 11 bases of the junction left unmatched. The CDR3 DNA sequence: TGCAGTGCTAGTCCGTCCGGGACAGCCTCTCAGCCCCAGCATTTT. Protein sequence: CSASPSGTASQPQHF.

A few counts support this clonotype. A read error may explain this, as a much larger clone is one base away. The genes are TRBV11-2 and TRBJ1-5; D is uncertain. CDR3 length: 13 amino acids. V was trimmed by 5 bases and J by 5 bases, leaving 10 bases between them. From germline, CDR1 is SGHAT and CDR2 FQNNGV. This chain's CDR3 is CASSIRGDQPQHF. Written as DNA, the CDR3 is TGTGCCAGCAGCATTCGGGGAGATCAGCCCCAGCATTTT.

The rearrangement uses TRBV9 and TRBJ1-3, with D perhaps TRBD1 (5 bases). CDR3 length: 15 residues. CDR1 SGDLS and CDR2 YYNGEE come from the germline V gene. With 2 bases removed from V and 0 bases from J, the gap between germline ends came to 9 bases. Here the CDR3 reads CASSVGHNSGNTIYF. DNA for the CDR3: TGTGCCAGCAGCGTCGGACATAACTCTGGAAACACCATATATTTT.

Many counts were recorded for this clonotype. The chain links TRBV4-1 to TRBJ1-1; 9 bases fit TRBD1. The J segment lost 2 bases and the V segment lost 0 bases, leaving 13 bases of the junction unmatched. This CDR3 comprises 19 residues. Germline CDR1 is MGHRA and CDR2 is YSYEKL. The CDR3 protein is CASSQERGTGSLINTEAFF. CDR3 coding DNA: TGCGCCAGCAGCCAAGAGAGGGGGACAGGGTCTCTGATAAACACTGAAGCTTTCTTT.

This clonotype has ten or more counts. This sequence joins TRBV20-1 and TRBJ2-7; D gene ambiguous. Deletions cut 2 bases from V and 0 bases from J, with 8 bases between. The CDR3 spans 13 residues. The germline gives CDR1 DFQATT, CDR2 SNEGSKA (reference sequence). The DNA for the CDR3 is TGCAGTGCTAGACCCATGAGCTCCTACGAGCAGTACTTC. Its protein product is CSARPMSSYEQYF.

J is TRBJ2-3 and V is TRBV12-3 or TRBV12-4; 10 nucleotides match TRBD2. The CDR3 has 15 residues. Losses at the gene ends were 6 bases for V and 2 bases for J; bases not matched to a gene: 5. The CDR3 spells CASRVTSGPTDTQYF. Here the CDR3 DNA reads TGTGCCAGCAGGGTGACTAGCGGGCCCACAGATACGCAGTATTTT.

The J gene is TRBJ1-6, the V gene TRBV9; 7 nucleotides match TRBD1. J was trimmed by 9 bases and V by 4 bases; bases with no gene match: 13. The length of the CDR3 is 16 residues. Germline loops: CDR1 SGDLS, CDR2 YYNGEE. The CDR3 region has the DNA TGTGCCAGCAGCATCGGGGGGAACGACAGGGCTTCACCCCTCCACTTT. It codes for CASSIGGNDRASPLHF.

V usage is TRBV6-1 and J usage is TRBJ1-1; possible D gene TRBD1, 6 bases. Trimming took 7 bases from V and 4 from J, leaving 16 bases between them. The V gene's germline CDR1 is MNHNS and CDR2 SASEGT. CDR3 length: 14 residues. For the CDR3, the DNA is TGTGCCAGCACCGGAGACAGGTCTGGCACTGAAGCTTTCTTT. Translation: CASTGDRSGTEAFF.

The sample holds many counts of this clonotype. The chain couples TRBV20-1 to TRBJ2-3, with D perhaps TRBD1 (7 bases). The germline V gene encodes CDR1 DFQATT and CDR2 SNEGSKA (reference sequence). The CDR3 runs 15 residues. Between the trimmed V and J ends, which lost 7 bases and 4 bases, there was a span of 21 bases. The CDR3 sequence: CSGEAPGGGADTQYF. The CDR3 region has the DNA TGCAGTGGAGAGGCCCCAGGGGGAGGCGCAGATACGCAGTATTTT.

This chain joins TRBV6-2 or TRBV6-3 and TRBJ2-3; D tentatively fits TRBD1 or TRBD2 (7 bases each). CDR1 is MNHEY and CDR2 is SVGEGT in the germline V gene. This CDR3 spans 16 amino acids. Deletions cut 2 bases from V and 3 bases from J, with 15 bases between. The CDR3 protein is CASSYRWQGGTDTQYF. The CDR3 nucleotides read TGTGCCAGCAGTTACAGGTGGCAGGGGGGGACAGATACGCAGTATTTT.

This clonotype was seen a handful of times. V and J are TRBV4-1 and TRBJ1-1; 9 bases are a match to TRBD1. This CDR3 is 14 amino acids long. V gave up 5 bases and J gave up 4 bases; unmatched junction bases: 5. Germline V gene lookup returns CDR1 MGHRA and CDR2 YSYEKL. DNA for the CDR3: TGCGCCAGCAGCAACAGACAGGGGGGCACTGAAGCTTTCTTT. Translating gives CASSNRQGGTEAFF.

The V and J genes are TRBV28 and TRBJ1-1; tentatively, D is TRBD1 (6 bases). Trimming removed 8 bases from V and 4 bases from J, with 17 bases in between. The germline V gene encodes CDR1 MDHEN and CDR2 SYDVKM. This CDR3 is built from 14 residues. CDR3 in DNA: TGTGCCAGCGTACAGGGAGGGGAGAGCACTGAAGCTTTCTTT. This encodes CASVQGGESTEAFF.

This clonotype was counted between two and nine times. The J gene is TRBJ1-5, the V gene TRBV7-9, with D possibly matching TRBD1 (5 bases). V was pared by 0 bases and J by 6 bases, with 12 bases between. Germline lookup yields CDR1 SEHNR and CDR2 FQNEAQ (reference sequence). This CDR3 contains 15 residues. This chain's CDR3 is CASSLAVGAFQPQHF. The DNA for the CDR3 is TGTGCCAGCAGCTTAGCGGTTGGGGCGTTTCAGCCCCAGCATTTT.

V gene TRBV6-1 combines with J gene TRBJ1-5, with TRBD1 identical over 8 bases. Germline CDR1 is MNHNS and CDR2 is SASEGT. V gave up 3 bases and J gave up 0 bases; unmatched junction bases: 4. This CDR3 has 16 residues. CDR3 amino acids: CASSDQGQVSNQPQHF. The CDR3 coding sequence is TGTGCCAGCAGTGACCAGGGACAGGTTAGCAATCAGCCCCAGCATTTT.

This clonotype has a count of ten or more. J is TRBJ2-3 and V is TRBV7-9; a possible D gene is TRBD2 (6 bases). Germline V CDR1 and CDR2: SEHNR, FQNEAQ (reference sequence). The V end lost 4 bases, the J end lost 3 bases, and 26 bases lay between the germline ends. The CDR3 has 19 residues. CDR3 DNA: TGTGCCAGCAGCTCCACCCGGGACTCACAGGCACCGGGAACAGATACGCAGTATTTT. This translates into CASSSTRDSQAPGTDTQYF.

The chain uses TRBV6-2 or TRBV6-3 and TRBJ2-3; the D is unclear. Between the trimmed V and J ends, which lost 0 bases and 7 bases, there was a span of 8 bases. In germline, CDR1 is MNHEY, CDR2 SVGEGT. This CDR3 has 13 residues. The CDR3, as DNA: TGTGCCAGCAGTTACTCCCGTAGCAATACGCAGTATTTT. This gives the protein CASSYSRSNTQYF.

This clonotype was observed a handful of times. The chain uses TRBV12-3 or TRBV12-4 and TRBJ2-6; 11 bases line up with TRBD2. J gave up 2 bases and V 1 base, and 1 base lay outside the gene matches. This CDR3 is built from 17 residues. The CDR3 sequence: CASSLVSGGAGANVLTF. CDR3 in DNA: TGTGCCAGCAGTTTAGTTAGCGGGGGGGCTGGGGCCAACGTCCTGACTTTC.